The following is a T cell receptor beta chain sequence with its context. This CDR3 spans 12 amino acids. The V end was cut by 5 bases, the J end by 3 bases, with 8 bases between. Germline values: CDR1 SGHTA, CDR2 FQGNSA. The sample originates from a study of lymphopenia after photon versus proton radiotherapy. Data came from immunoSEQ multiplex PCR; TCRdb stores just in-frame clones and leaves some out. Of 55,000 to 70,000 clones in the sample, about 90% were seen once. The chain couples TRBV7-2 to TRBJ2-7, with TRBD2 as a possible D gene (5 bases). Sequences were derived from peripheral blood, sampled from a patient treated with proton-based radiotherapy. This clonotype originated in a man at least 80 years old with esophageal cancer. This CDR3 reads CASSLTSYEQYF. In nucleotides, the CDR3 is TGTGCCAGCAGCCTTACTAGCTACGAGCAGTACTTC.